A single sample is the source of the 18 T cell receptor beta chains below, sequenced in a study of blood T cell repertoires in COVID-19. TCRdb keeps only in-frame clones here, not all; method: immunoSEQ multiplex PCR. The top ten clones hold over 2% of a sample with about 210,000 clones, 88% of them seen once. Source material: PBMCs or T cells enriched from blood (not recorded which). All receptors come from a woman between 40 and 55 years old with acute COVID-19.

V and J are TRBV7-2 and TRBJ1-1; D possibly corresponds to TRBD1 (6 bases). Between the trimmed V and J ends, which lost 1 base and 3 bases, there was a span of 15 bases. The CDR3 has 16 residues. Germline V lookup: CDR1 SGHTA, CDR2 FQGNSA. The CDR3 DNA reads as TGTGCCAGCAGCTTAGGCTGGGGGCGAGGGTACACTGAAGCTTTCTTT. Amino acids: CASSLGWGRGYTEAFF. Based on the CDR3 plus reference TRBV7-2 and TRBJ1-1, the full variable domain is GAGVSQSPSNKVTEKGKDVELRCDPISGHTALYWYRQSLGQGLEFLIYFQGNSAPDKSGLPSDRFSAERTGGSVSTLTIQRTQQEDSAVYLCASSLGWGRGYTEAFFGQGTRLTVV.

The CDR3 loop reads CASSQLLRYEQYF. For the CDR3, the DNA is TGTGCCAGCAGTCAATTATTGAGGTACGAGCAGTACTTC. The rearrangement uses TRBV6-2 or TRBV6-3 and TRBJ2-7; D is ambiguous. Germline values: CDR1 MNHEY, CDR2 SVGEGT. Deletions cut 5 bases from V and 4 bases from J, with 12 bases between. The CDR3 consists of 13 residues.

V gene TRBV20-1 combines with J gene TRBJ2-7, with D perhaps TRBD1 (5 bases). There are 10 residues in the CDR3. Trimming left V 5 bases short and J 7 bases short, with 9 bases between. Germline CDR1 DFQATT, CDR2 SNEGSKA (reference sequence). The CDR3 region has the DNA TGCAGTGCTGTCAAGGGGGAGCAGTACTTC. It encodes CSAVKGEQYF.

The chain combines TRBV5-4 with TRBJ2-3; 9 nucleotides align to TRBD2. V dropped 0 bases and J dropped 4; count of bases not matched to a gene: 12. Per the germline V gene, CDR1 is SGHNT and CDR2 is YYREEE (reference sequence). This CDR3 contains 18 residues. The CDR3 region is CASSLGRIGGRAADTQYF. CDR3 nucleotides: TGTGCCAGCAGCTTGGGTCGTATAGGCGGGAGGGCCGCAGATACGCAGTATTTT.

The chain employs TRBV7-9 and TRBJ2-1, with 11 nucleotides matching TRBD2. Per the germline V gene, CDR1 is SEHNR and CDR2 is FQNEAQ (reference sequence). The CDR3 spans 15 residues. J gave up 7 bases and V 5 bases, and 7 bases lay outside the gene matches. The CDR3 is CASSRSGRAGNEQFF. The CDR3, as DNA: TGTGCCAGCAGCCGTAGCGGGAGGGCCGGGAATGAGCAGTTCTTC.

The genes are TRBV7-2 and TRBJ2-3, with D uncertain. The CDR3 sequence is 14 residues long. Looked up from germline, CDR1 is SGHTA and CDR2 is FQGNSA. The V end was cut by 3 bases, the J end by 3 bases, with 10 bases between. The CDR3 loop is CASSFLGETDTQYF. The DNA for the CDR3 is TGTGCCAGCAGCTTCCTAGGTGAGACAGATACGCAGTATTTT.

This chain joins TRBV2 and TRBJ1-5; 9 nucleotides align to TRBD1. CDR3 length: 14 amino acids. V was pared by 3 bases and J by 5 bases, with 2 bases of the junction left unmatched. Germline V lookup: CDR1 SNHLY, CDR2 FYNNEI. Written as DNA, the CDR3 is TGTGCCAGCAGTGAGGGACAGGGATATCAGCCCCAGCATTTT. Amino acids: CASSEGQGYQPQHF.

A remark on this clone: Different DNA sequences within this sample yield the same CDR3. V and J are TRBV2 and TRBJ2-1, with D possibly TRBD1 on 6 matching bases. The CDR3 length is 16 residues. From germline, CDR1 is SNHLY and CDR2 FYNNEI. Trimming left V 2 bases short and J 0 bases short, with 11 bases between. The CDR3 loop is CASSERGTSSYNEQFF. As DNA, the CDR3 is TGTGCCAGCAGTGAACGAGGGACAAGCTCCTACAATGAGCAGTTCTTC.

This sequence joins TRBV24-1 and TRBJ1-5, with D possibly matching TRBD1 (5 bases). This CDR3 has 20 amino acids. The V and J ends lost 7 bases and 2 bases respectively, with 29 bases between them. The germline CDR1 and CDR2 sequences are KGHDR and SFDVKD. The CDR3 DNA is TGTGCCACCAGCTCTCCGCGGGGGGGTCACACACCTTCGGGCAATCAGCCCCAGCATTTT. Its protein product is CATSSPRGGHTPSGNQPQHF.

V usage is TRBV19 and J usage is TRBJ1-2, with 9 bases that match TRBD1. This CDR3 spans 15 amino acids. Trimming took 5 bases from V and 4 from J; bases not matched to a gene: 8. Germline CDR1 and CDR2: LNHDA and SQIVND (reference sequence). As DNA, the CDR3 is TGTGCCAGTAGTGTACCGGGACAGGGAGGCTATGGCTACACCTTC. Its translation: CASSVPGQGGYGYTF.

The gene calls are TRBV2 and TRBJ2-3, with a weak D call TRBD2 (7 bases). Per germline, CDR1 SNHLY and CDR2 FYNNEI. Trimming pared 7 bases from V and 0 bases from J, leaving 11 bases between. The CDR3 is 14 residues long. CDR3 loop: CASKGGASTDTQYF. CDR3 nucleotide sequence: TGTGCCAGCAAGGGGGGGGCTAGCACAGATACGCAGTATTTT.

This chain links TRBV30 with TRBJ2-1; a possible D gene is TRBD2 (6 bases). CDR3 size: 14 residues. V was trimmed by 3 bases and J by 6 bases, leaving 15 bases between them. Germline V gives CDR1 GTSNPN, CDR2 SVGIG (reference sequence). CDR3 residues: CAWRRDLAFNEQFF. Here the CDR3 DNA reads TGTGCCTGGAGGCGGGACTTGGCTTTCAATGAGCAGTTCTTC.

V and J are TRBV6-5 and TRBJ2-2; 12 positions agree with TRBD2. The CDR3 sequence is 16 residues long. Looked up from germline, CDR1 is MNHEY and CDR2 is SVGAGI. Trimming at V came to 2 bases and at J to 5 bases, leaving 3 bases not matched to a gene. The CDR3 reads CASSYGGTSGTGELFF. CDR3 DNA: TGTGCCAGCAGTTACGGGGGGACTAGCGGGACCGGGGAGCTGTTTTTT.

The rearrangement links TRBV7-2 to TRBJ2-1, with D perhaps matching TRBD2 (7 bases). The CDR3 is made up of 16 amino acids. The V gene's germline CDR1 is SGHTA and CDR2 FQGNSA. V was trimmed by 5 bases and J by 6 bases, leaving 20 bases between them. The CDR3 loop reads CASSPSPGRGGNEQFF. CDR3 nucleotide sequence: TGTGCCAGCAGCCCTAGTCCGGGGAGGGGGGGCAATGAGCAGTTCTTC.

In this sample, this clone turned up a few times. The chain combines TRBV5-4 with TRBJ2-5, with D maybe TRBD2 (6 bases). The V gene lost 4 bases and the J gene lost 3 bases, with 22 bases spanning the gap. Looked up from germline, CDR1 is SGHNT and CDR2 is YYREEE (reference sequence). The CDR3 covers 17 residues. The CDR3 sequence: CASSTRTEGFQKETQYF. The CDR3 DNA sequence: TGTGCCAGCAGCACTAGGACGGAGGGTTTTCAGAAAGAGACCCAGTACTTC.

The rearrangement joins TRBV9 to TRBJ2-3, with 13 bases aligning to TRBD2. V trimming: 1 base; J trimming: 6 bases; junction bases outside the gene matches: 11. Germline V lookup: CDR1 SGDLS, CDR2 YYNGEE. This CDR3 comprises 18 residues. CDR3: CASSVSTSGGPRLDTQYF. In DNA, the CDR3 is TGTGCCAGCAGCGTATCGACTAGCGGGGGGCCCCGGTTGGATACGCAGTATTTT.

CDR3 in DNA: TGTGCCAGCAACGAGGGCCAAATGGGAGAGACCCAGTACTTC. Translated, it gives CASNEGQMGETQYF. The chain links TRBV6-5 to TRBJ2-5; possibly TRBD2 for D (5 bases). Germline V gene lookup returns CDR1 MNHEY and CDR2 SVGAGI. Trimming removed 7 bases at V and 4 bases at J, with 16 bases between. The CDR3 extends over 14 amino acids.

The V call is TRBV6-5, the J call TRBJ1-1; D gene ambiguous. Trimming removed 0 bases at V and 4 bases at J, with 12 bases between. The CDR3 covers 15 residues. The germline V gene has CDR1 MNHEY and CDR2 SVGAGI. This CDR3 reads CASSYSPLRGTEAFF. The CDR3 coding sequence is TGTGCCAGCAGTTACTCCCCCCTCCGGGGCACTGAAGCTTTCTTT.